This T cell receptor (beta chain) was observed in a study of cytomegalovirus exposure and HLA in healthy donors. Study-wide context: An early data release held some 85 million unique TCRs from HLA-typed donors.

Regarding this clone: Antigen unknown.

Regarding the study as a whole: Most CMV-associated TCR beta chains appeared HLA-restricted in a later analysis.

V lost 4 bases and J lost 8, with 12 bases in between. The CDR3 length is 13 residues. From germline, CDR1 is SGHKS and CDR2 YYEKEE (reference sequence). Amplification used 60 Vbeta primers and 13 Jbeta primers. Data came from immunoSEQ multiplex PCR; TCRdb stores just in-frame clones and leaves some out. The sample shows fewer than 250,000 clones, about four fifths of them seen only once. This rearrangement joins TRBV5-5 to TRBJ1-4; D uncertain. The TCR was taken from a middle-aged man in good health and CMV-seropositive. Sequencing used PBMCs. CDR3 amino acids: CASSGRQGEKLFF. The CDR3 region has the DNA TGTGCCAGCAGCGGGAGACAAGGCGAAAAACTGTTTTTT.